Listed here is a single TCR beta chain. This specimen comes from a study of blood T cell repertoires in COVID-19. About the research overall: The United States, Italy and Spain provided the acute and convalescent COVID-19 samples. T cells, B-cell-depleted T cells, or PBMCs supplied cDNA or gDNA.

Original analysis: It was from reference gene primer amplification that nucleated cell counts were estimated. Generated by immunoSEQ multiplex PCR, the TCRdb table keeps only in-frame clones and is missing some. V and J calls and clone size are copied from that table; D and trimming were computed from the DNA. Among about 68,000 clones listed, 88% were seen once. CDR1 MGHRA and CDR2 YSYEKL come from the germline V gene. This CDR3 has 21 residues. Trimming removed 0 bases from V and 4 bases from J; junction bases left unmatched: 19. The chain uses TRBV4-1 and TRBJ2-1; 9 bases are a match to TRBD2. The sequenced sample was peripheral blood. This receptor was taken from a human donor in a cohort sampled during active COVID-19. This CDR3 is CASSQEWSGGLRGGAYNEQFF. The CDR3 nucleotides are TGCGCCAGCAGCCAAGAATGGTCCGGCGGCCTCCGCGGGGGGGCTTACAATGAGCAGTTCTTC.